Listed below are T cell receptor beta chains from one sample, sequenced in a study of cytomegalovirus exposure and HLA in healthy donors. Sequencing was performed with immunoSEQ multiplex PCR; in TCRdb, only in-frame clones are kept and a portion is missing. The sample table sets out about 160,000 clones. Sequenced input: PBMCs. The receptors originated from a woman aged 55 to 70 in good health and CMV-seronegative. Both conserved end residues are part of each CDR3. Each record gives: J gene, D gene, V gene, CDR3 length, CDR3 DNA, CDR3 protein. A D gene is named only where the DNA matches it firmly.

>TRBJ2-2|TRBD2|TRBV5-6|13
TGTGCCAGCAGGACGGGGGGAGTCGGGGAGCTGTTTTTT
CASRTGGVGELFF
>TRBJ2-5|NA|TRBV5-4|14
TGTGCCAGCAGCTCCGCGGGGACCCAAGAGACCCAGTACTTC
CASSSAGTQETQYF
>TRBJ1-2|TRBD1|TRBV19|15
TGTGCCAGTAGTAAAATGGGACAGGGGGACTATGGCTACACCTTC
CASSKMGQGDYGYTF
>TRBJ2-5|TRBD1|TRBV10-3|14
TGTGCCATCAGTGCCGGGACAGGAAAGGAGACCCAGTACTTC
CAISAGTGKETQYF
>TRBJ1-2|NA|TRBV29-1|11
TGCAGCGTTGCGGCTAACTATGGCTACACCTTC
CSVAANYGYTF
>TRBJ1-5|NA|TRBV5-8|16
TGTGCCAGCAGCTTGGACCTCCACCAGACGGGTCAGCCCCAGCATTTT
CASSLDLHQTGQPQHF
>TRBJ1-5|TRBD1|TRBV18|16
TGTGCCAGCTCACCACCGGGACAGGGGCAGGGGCAGCCCCAGCATTTT
CASSPPGQGQGQPQHF
>TRBJ1-5|TRBD1|TRBV5-5|17
TGTGCCAGCAGCGGGTGGACAGGGGGCTGGGGCAATCAGCCCCAGCATTTT
CASSGWTGGWGNQPQHF
>TRBJ1-1|TRBD1|TRBV25-1|14
TGTGCCAGCAGAGGACAGGGGGCGGACACTGAAGCTTTCTTT
CASRGQGADTEAFF
>TRBJ2-1|NA|TRBV5-1|17
TGCGCCAGCAGCTTGGGGCCTAGCGCCCGCTCTTTTAATGAGCAGTTCTTC
CASSLGPSARSFNEQFF
>TRBJ2-1|TRBD1|TRBV4-2|14
TGTGCCAGCTCTGGGACAGACCATGGGAATGAGCAGTTCTTC
CASSGTDHGNEQFF
>TRBJ2-7|TRBD1|TRBV7-9|14
TGTGCCAGCAGCCCCCGGGACAGGGTCTACGAGCAGTACTTC
CASSPRDRVYEQYF
>TRBJ2-1|NA|TRBV23-1|15
TGCGCCAGCAGTCAATCGGGCAGTAAAGACAATGAGCAGTTCTTC
CASSQSGSKDNEQFF
>TRBJ2-7|NA|TRBV2|11
TGTGCCAGCAGTGAATACGGGGAGCAGTACTTC
CASSEYGEQYF
>TRBJ1-1|NA|TRBV7-9|14
TGTGCCAGCAGCTTGGACTCCCGGAACACTGAAGCTTTCTTT
CASSLDSRNTEAFF
>TRBJ2-5|TRBD1|TRBV18|13
TGTGCCAGCTCACGGACAGGGAGGGAGACCCAGTACTTC
CASSRTGRETQYF
>TRBJ2-7|NA|TRBV27|14
TGTGCCAGCACCGAGATCCGGGACAACTACGAGCAGTACTTC
CASTEIRDNYEQYF
>TRBJ2-7|TRBD2|TRBV5-5|14
TGTGCCAGCAGACAATCCGGGACTACCTACGAGCAGTACTTC
CASRQSGTTYEQYF
>TRBJ2-5|NA|TRBV9|14
TGTGCCAGCAGCGTCTCGACAAGGGGAGAGACCCAGTACTTC
CASSVSTRGETQYF
>TRBJ2-2|NA|TRBV9|16
TGTGCCAGCAGCGTAGAAAGTCTACCAAACACCGGGGAGCTGTTTTTT
CASSVESLPNTGELFF